Presented here are 32 T cell receptor beta chains from one specimen sequenced in a study of T cell responses to AZD1222 COVID-19 vaccine. Assay: immunoSEQ multiplex PCR; the TCRdb copy retains only in-frame clones and omits some. The sample includes about 160,000 clones, 88% of them seen just once. The sequences come from peripheral blood, collected on day 0 of AZD1222 vaccination. The origin of the receptors is an adult in good health.

V usage is TRBV2 and J usage is TRBJ2-5; 9 bases line up with TRBD1. Germline values: CDR1 SNHLY, CDR2 FYNNEI. The V gene end was trimmed by 7 bases and the J gene end by 2 bases; junction bases not matched to a gene: 8. This CDR3 spans 15 amino acids. The CDR3 DNA reads as TGTGCCAGCACCAGGACAGGGGTACTTCAAGAGACCCAGTACTTC. This translates into CASTRTGVLQETQYF.

This chain uses TRBV9 with TRBJ2-2; weak D call: TRBD1 (5 bases). This CDR3 is built from 13 residues. V was shortened by 0 bases and J by 5 bases, with 5 bases between the two germline ends. CDR1 and CDR2 (germline): SGDLS, YYNGEE. In DNA, the CDR3 is TGTGCCAGCAGCGTAGCAGGGACCGGGGAGCTGTTTTTT. Its protein product is CASSVAGTGELFF.

The chain joins TRBV6-4 to TRBJ2-2; 9 positions match TRBD1. The CDR3 runs 15 residues. V lost 6 bases to trimming and J lost 5 bases; unmatched junction nucleotides: 7. From germline, CDR1 is MRHNA and CDR2 SNTAGT. The CDR3 region is CASSKDRGRTGELFF. CDR3 in DNA: TGTGCCAGCAGCAAGGACAGGGGCCGAACCGGGGAGCTGTTTTTT.

The CDR3 region is CASNSTPLSRLAGAYEQYF. The DNA of the CDR3 is TGTGCCAGCAACTCCACCCCCCTATCGAGGCTAGCCGGAGCCTACGAGCAGTACTTC. The chain employs TRBV28 and TRBJ2-7, with TRBD2 as a possible D gene (5 bases). Germline CDR1 is MDHEN and CDR2 is SYDVKM. V lost 7 bases and J lost 2, with 30 bases in between. The CDR3 has 19 residues.

V and J are TRBV10-3 and TRBJ1-2; D is possibly TRBD1 (6 bases). The CDR3 sequence is 14 residues long. The V gene lost 0 bases and the J gene lost 5 bases, with 10 bases spanning the gap. The germline CDR1 and CDR2 sequences are ENHRY and SYGVKD. CDR3 sequence (DNA): TGTGCCATCAGTGAGTCTTCGGGGGCGTATGGCTACACCTTC. The encoded protein is CAISESSGAYGYTF.

The genes are TRBV6-5 and TRBJ1-1; D is possibly TRBD1 (5 bases). Trimming stripped 7 bases from V and 8 bases from J, with 11 bases between. The CDR3 runs 11 residues. CDR1 and CDR2 (germline): MNHEY, SVGAGI. The CDR3 region is CASTRGREAFF. The CDR3 bases are TGTGCCAGCACCCGGGGCAGAGAAGCTTTCTTT.

The CDR3 sequence is CASSVGAGDNSPLHF. In DNA form, the CDR3 reads TGTGCCAGCAGCGTTGGTGCAGGAGATAATTCACCCCTCCACTTT. V usage is TRBV9 and J usage is TRBJ1-6; unclear D gene. Deletions cut 2 bases from V and 5 bases from J, with 11 bases between. The V gene's germline CDR1 is SGDLS and CDR2 YYNGEE. CDR3 size: 15 residues.

This rearrangement joins TRBV29-1 to TRBJ1-1, with a weak D call TRBD1 (6 bases). Germline values: CDR1 SQVTM, CDR2 ANQGSEA. The CDR3 is 15 residues long. The V end lost 4 bases, the J end lost 3 bases, and 18 bases lay between the germline ends. The CDR3 coding sequence is TGCAGCGTTGTGGGACATTCATCGGTGGACACTGAAGCTTTCTTT. This translates into CSVVGHSSVDTEAFF.

In this sample, this clone turned up once. The chain joins TRBV4-1 to TRBJ2-1, with D possibly TRBD1 on 6 matching bases. Trimming stripped 1 base from V and 4 bases from J, with 14 bases between. The CDR3 runs 16 residues. Per germline, CDR1 MGHRA and CDR2 YSYEKL. CDR3 in DNA: TGCGCCAGCAGCCAAGTTTTACAGGGTCTGTACAATGAGCAGTTCTTC. It codes for CASSQVLQGLYNEQFF.

The chain joins TRBV7-9 to TRBJ2-7, with 9 nucleotides matching TRBD1. This CDR3 has 16 amino acids. Germline V CDR1 and CDR2: SEHNR, FQNEAQ (reference sequence). With 2 bases clipped from V and 4 bases from J, the junction kept 9 bases outside the gene matches. In DNA form, the CDR3 reads TGTGCCAGCAGCTTAAGTCTAGGGACAGGGATATACGAGCAGTACTTC. This codes for CASSLSLGTGIYEQYF.

The rearrangement links TRBV7-6 to TRBJ1-5, with a weak D call TRBD1 (5 bases). The CDR3 sequence is 15 residues long. The V gene lost 1 base and the J gene lost 7 bases, with 14 bases spanning the gap. Germline CDR1 and CDR2: SGHVS and FNYEAQ. The CDR3 loop reads CASSLDGQGGQPQHF. The CDR3 DNA follows: TGTGCCAGCAGCTTAGATGGGCAGGGCGGACAGCCCCAGCATTTT.

The chain joins TRBV7-8 to TRBJ2-1, with TRBD1 matching over 7 bases. The junction had 5 bases not matched to a gene; V was cut back by 3 bases and J by 6 bases. This CDR3 region has 14 residues. Germline loops: CDR1 SGHVS, CDR2 FQNEAQ. The CDR3 protein is CASSFIPGGNEQFF. Here the CDR3 DNA reads TGTGCCAGCAGCTTCATCCCAGGGGGCAATGAGCAGTTCTTC.

The chain joins TRBV9 to TRBJ2-1; unclear D gene. Between the trimmed V and J ends, which lost 3 bases and 7 bases, there was a span of 11 bases. This CDR3 contains 13 residues. Germline values: CDR1 SGDLS, CDR2 YYNGEE. The DNA of the CDR3 is TGTGCCAGCAGCGAGGCGTTAGGGAATGAGCAGTTCTTC. Its translation is CASSEALGNEQFF.

The chain joins TRBV9 to TRBJ2-1; D remains unclear. Germline loops: CDR1 SGDLS, CDR2 YYNGEE. Trimming removed 3 bases from V and 6 bases from J, with 7 bases in between. The CDR3 consists of 12 residues. The CDR3 nucleotides are TGTGCCAGCAGCGCCGGATCCAATGAGCAGTTCTTC. Its translation: CASSAGSNEQFF.

This clone was observed a few times. The chain couples TRBV28 to TRBJ1-2, with D perhaps TRBD1 (5 bases). The CDR3 is made up of 15 amino acids. Germline values: CDR1 MDHEN, CDR2 SYDVKM. Trimming took 7 bases from V and 2 from J, leaving 17 bases between them. The CDR3 reads CASTLHGGSNYGYTF. Here the CDR3 DNA reads TGTGCCAGCACCCTGCACGGGGGATCGAACTATGGCTACACCTTC.

J is TRBJ1-2 and V is TRBV5-1; D is unclear. With 0 bases removed from V and 1 base from J, the gap between germline ends came to 7 bases. Per germline, CDR1 SGHRS and CDR2 YFSETQ. The CDR3 consists of 14 residues. This CDR3 reads CASSLGGNNYGYTF. The CDR3 DNA sequence: TGCGCCAGCAGCTTGGGGGGAAATAACTATGGCTACACCTTC.

This sequence joins TRBV24-1 and TRBJ2-7, with D possibly called TRBD1 or TRBD2 (5 bases each). V was clipped by 7 bases and J by 1 base, with 16 bases between them. Looked up from germline, CDR1 is KGHDR and CDR2 is SFDVKD. The CDR3 covers 15 residues. CDR3 coding DNA: TGTGCCACCAGCCCCGGGACCGATCTTTCCTACGAGCAGTACTTC. This encodes CATSPGTDLSYEQYF.

The chain has TRBV7-8 and TRBJ1-3; D gene unclear. Germline V lookup: CDR1 SGHVS, CDR2 FQNEAQ. The CDR3 has 16 amino acids. Trimming shortened V by 1 base and J by 4 bases, and 14 bases separated the two germline ends. This CDR3 is CASSLEGSGFGNTIYF. The CDR3 region has the DNA TGTGCCAGCAGCTTAGAGGGCAGTGGGTTCGGAAACACCATATATTTT.

V gene TRBV14 combines with J gene TRBJ2-5; D might be TRBD1 or TRBD2, each matching 6 bases. The CDR3 is 16 residues long. The germline V gene encodes CDR1 SGHDN and CDR2 FVKESK. The germline V and J ends were trimmed by 2 bases and 4 bases, with 17 bases remaining between them. The CDR3 region has the DNA TGTGCCAGCAGCCAATTTATCGGGGGCTTCTTAGAGACCCAGTACTTC. Amino acid sequence: CASSQFIGGFLETQYF.

The chain is built from TRBV18 and TRBJ2-7, with D perhaps TRBD1 (5 bases). This CDR3 contains 13 residues. V lost 4 bases to trimming and J lost 0 bases, with 7 bases between them. Per the germline V gene, CDR1 is KGHSH and CDR2 is LQKENI. The CDR3 DNA follows: TGTGCCAGCTCACTTCAGGGCTCCTACGAGCAGTACTTC. Residues: CASSLQGSYEQYF.

CDR3 loop: CASSYLPGQPQHF. In nucleotides, the CDR3 is TGTGCCAGCAGTTACCTCCCGGGTCAGCCCCAGCATTTT. The genes are TRBV6-5 and TRBJ1-5; D is undetermined. Germline lookup yields CDR1 MNHEY and CDR2 SVGAGI. The CDR3 covers 13 residues. Trimming left V 2 bases short and J 6 bases short, with 8 bases between.

This rearrangement joins TRBV7-6 to TRBJ1-1; TRBD1 agrees at 8 bases. V shed 4 bases, J shed 5 bases, and the junction held 12 bases outside the gene matches. Germline loops: CDR1 SGHVS, CDR2 FNYEAQ. CDR3 length: 16 residues. The CDR3: CASSYLQGAGKTEAFF. CDR3 DNA sequence: TGTGCCAGCAGCTACCTCCAGGGGGCGGGAAAAACTGAAGCTTTCTTT.

The chain links TRBV6-5 to TRBJ2-3; 12 bases line up with TRBD2. With 6 bases clipped from V and 5 bases from J, the junction kept 6 bases outside the gene matches. The germline V gene encodes CDR1 MNHEY and CDR2 SVGAGI. The CDR3 is 15 amino acids. The CDR3 sequence is CASRGSSGGGDTQYF. The CDR3 DNA follows: TGTGCCAGCAGGGGTTCTAGCGGGGGGGGAGATACGCAGTATTTT.

The chain has TRBV7-2 and TRBJ2-2; a possible D gene is TRBD1 (6 bases). This CDR3 region has 14 residues. CDR1 is SGHTA, CDR2 FQGNSA, per germline. V was pared by 3 bases and J by 10 bases, with 15 bases between. Here the CDR3 DNA reads TGTGCCAGCAGCTTGGGACACCCCACAACGGAGCTGTTTTTT. As protein: CASSLGHPTTELFF. The complete variable domain, with remaining parts taken from reference TRBV7-2 and TRBJ2-2, reads GAGVSQSPSNKVTEKGKDVELRCDPISGHTALYWYRQSLGQGLEFLIYFQGNSAPDKSGLPSDRFSAERTGGSVSTLTIQRTQQEDSAVYLCASSLGHPTTELFFGEGSRLTVL.

This chain links TRBV4-3 with TRBJ2-3, with D perhaps matching TRBD1 or TRBD2 (5 bases each). The germline CDR1 and CDR2 sequences are LGHNA and YSLEER. Between the trimmed V and J ends, which lost 0 bases and 5 bases, there was a span of 27 bases. This CDR3 contains 20 residues. CDR3 DNA: TGCGCCAGCAGCCAAGAAGTTGGGGCCCCGGGACGGCTGGTCGGAGATACGCAGTATTTT. It yields the protein CASSQEVGAPGRLVGDTQYF.

J is TRBJ1-4 and V is TRBV12-3 or TRBV12-4, with TRBD1 as a possible D gene (6 bases). The length of the CDR3 is 13 residues. V was trimmed by 2 bases and J by 13 bases, leaving 14 bases between them. The CDR3 is CASSLQGRDILFF. CDR3 bases: TGTGCCAGCAGTTTACAGGGCCGGGACATACTGTTTTTT.

V gene TRBV7-2 combines with J gene TRBJ2-1; D may match TRBD1 or TRBD2 (5 bases each). Germline CDR1 reads SGHTA; CDR2 reads FQGNSA. The CDR3 consists of 12 residues. Trimming took off 3 bases at V and 13 bases at J, with 13 bases between the two ends. CDR3 sequence reads: CASSFFRDLQFF. CDR3 sequence (DNA): TGTGCCAGCAGCTTCTTCAGGGACCTACAGTTCTTC.

This chain links TRBV24-1 with TRBJ2-7; D might be TRBD1 (6 bases). The CDR3 sequence is 14 residues long. V was trimmed by 1 base and J by 9 bases, leaving 15 bases between them. Germline-derived CDR1 and CDR2 are KGHDR and SFDVKD. The chain's CDR3 is CATSDLWDTVGQYF. As DNA, the CDR3 is TGTGCCACCAGTGATTTATGGGACACCGTGGGGCAGTACTTC.

This clone was detected a few times. V gene TRBV11-2 combines with J gene TRBJ1-4; D is undetermined. The ends were cut back, 0 bases at V and 5 bases at J, with 10 bases in the middle. CDR3 length equals 15 residues. Germline CDR1 SGHAT, CDR2 FQNNGV. Here the CDR3 reads CASSLDPNPNEKLFF. The CDR3 region has the DNA TGTGCCAGCAGCTTAGATCCGAATCCCAATGAAAAACTGTTTTTT.

This clone was found a few times. The V gene is TRBV19, the J gene TRBJ2-4; tentatively, D is TRBD1 (6 bases). The CDR3 sequence is 14 residues long. Trimming took 3 bases from V and 8 from J, leaving 14 bases between them. Per germline, CDR1 LNHDA and CDR2 SQIVND (reference sequence). The CDR3 reads CASSIGGGRDIQYF. The DNA of the CDR3 is TGTGCCAGTAGTATTGGGGGCGGGCGGGACATTCAGTACTTC.

The chain combines TRBV27 with TRBJ2-7, with TRBD1 identical over 7 bases. Unmatched junction bases numbered 8, after V lost 6 bases and J lost 3 bases. The CDR3 sequence is 14 residues long. Germline V lookup: CDR1 MNHEY, CDR2 SMNVEV (reference sequence). In DNA, the CDR3 is TGTGCCAGCAGAGGGACAGCCAATGGCTACGAGCAGTACTTC. Translating it yields CASRGTANGYEQYF.

V gene TRBV7-9 combines with J gene TRBJ1-5, with TRBD1 matching over 7 bases. Trimming took 1 base from V and 4 from J; bases not matched to a gene: 4. The germline CDR1 and CDR2 sequences are SEHNR and FQNEAQ (reference sequence). The length of the CDR3 is 15 residues. In nucleotides, the CDR3 is TGTGCCAGCAGCTTAGGTAGACAGGGTAATCAGCCCCAGCATTTT. Translation: CASSLGRQGNQPQHF.